A selection of T cell receptor beta chains follows, all from one sample in a study of CD8 T cells in Susac syndrome. TCRdb re-called the immunoSEQ multiplex PCR reads through MiXCR, storing one row per CDR3 protein. Of more than 65,000 distinct CDR3 sequences listed, roughly 94% were seen once; the top ten hold over 0.2%. Specimen: CD8+ T cells from PBMCs. Source of these receptors: a human donor in good health. CDR3s include the opening cysteine and the closing phenylalanine or tryptophan. Each record gives: V gene, J gene, CDR3 protein.

V gene: TRBV12-3/TRBV12-4
J gene: TRBJ2-1
CDR3 protein: CASSSPGGSYNEQFF

V gene: TRBV29-1
J gene: TRBJ1-4
CDR3 protein: CSVEGSPGDPNEKLFF

V gene: TRBV6-5
J gene: TRBJ2-2
CDR3 protein: CASSLSGGSGELFF

V gene: TRBV29-1
J gene: TRBJ1-1
CDR3 protein: CSVGQGGEAFF

V gene: TRBV6-2/TRBV6-3
J gene: TRBJ2-1
CDR3 protein: CASIPGPGTSGRVSSYNEQFF

V gene: TRBV29-1
J gene: TRBJ1-2
CDR3 protein: CSVENRDYGYTF

V gene: TRBV7-9
J gene: TRBJ1-4
CDR3 protein: CASSLAPTGQENEKLFF

V gene: TRBV29-1
J gene: TRBJ1-1
CDR3 protein: CSVEDRGNTEAFF

V gene: TRBV5-1
J gene: TRBJ2-7
CDR3 protein: CASSLGSFPYEQYF

V gene: TRBV7-8
J gene: TRBJ1-1
CDR3 protein: CASLMYAGGAGTEAFF

V gene: TRBV5-6
J gene: TRBJ1-2
CDR3 protein: CASSPSGRRPAEYDSVYGYTF

V gene: TRBV30
J gene: TRBJ2-3
CDR3 protein: CAWDASGAGDTQYF

V gene: TRBV4-1
J gene: TRBJ2-5
CDR3 protein: CASSLDRTEETQYF

V gene: TRBV29-1
J gene: TRBJ1-2
CDR3 protein: CSAVQSPAYGYTF

V gene: TRBV6-1
J gene: TRBJ1-1
CDR3 protein: CASTYGGTDLNTEAFF

V gene: TRBV6-2/TRBV6-3
J gene: TRBJ2-1
CDR3 protein: CASSLSRHNEQFF